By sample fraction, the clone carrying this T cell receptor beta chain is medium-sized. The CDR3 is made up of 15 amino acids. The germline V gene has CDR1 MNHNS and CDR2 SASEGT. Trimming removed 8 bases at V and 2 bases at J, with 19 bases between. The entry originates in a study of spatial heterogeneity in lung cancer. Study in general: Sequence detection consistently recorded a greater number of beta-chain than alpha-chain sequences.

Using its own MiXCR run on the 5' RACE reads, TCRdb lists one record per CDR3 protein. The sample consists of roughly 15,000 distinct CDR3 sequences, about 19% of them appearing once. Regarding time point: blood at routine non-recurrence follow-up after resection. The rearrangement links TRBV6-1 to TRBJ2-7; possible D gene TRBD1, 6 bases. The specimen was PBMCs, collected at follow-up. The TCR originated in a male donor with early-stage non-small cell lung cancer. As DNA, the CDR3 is TGTGCCAGCTGCCCATTGTCCGGGACACCCTACGAGCAGTACTTC. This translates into CASCPLSGTPYEQYF.